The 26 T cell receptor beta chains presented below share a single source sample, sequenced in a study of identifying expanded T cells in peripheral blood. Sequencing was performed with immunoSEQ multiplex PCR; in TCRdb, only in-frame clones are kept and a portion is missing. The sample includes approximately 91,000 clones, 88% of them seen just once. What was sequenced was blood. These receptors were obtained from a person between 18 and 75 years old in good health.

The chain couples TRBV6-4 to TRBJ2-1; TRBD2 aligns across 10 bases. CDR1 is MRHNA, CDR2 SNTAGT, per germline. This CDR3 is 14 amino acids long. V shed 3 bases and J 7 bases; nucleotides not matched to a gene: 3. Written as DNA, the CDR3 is TGTGCCAGCAGTGAGTCTAGCGGGGGTAATGAGCAGTTCTTC. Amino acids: CASSESSGGNEQFF.

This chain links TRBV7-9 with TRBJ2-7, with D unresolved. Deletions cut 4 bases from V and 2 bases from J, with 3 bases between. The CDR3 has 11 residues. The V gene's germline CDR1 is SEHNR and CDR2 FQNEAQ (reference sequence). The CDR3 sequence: CASSYTYEQYF. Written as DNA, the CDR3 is TGTGCCAGCAGCTACACCTACGAGCAGTACTTC.

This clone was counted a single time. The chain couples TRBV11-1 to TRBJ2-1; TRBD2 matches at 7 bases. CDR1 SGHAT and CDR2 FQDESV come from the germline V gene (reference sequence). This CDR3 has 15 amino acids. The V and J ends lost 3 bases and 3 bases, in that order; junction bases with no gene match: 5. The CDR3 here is CASSFSAGDYNEQFF. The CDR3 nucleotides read TGTGCCAGCAGCTTTTCCGCGGGGGACTACAATGAGCAGTTCTTC.

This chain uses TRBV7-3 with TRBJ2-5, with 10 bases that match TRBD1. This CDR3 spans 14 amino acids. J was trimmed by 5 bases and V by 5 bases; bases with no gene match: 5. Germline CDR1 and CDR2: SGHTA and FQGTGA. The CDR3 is CASSVTGGSETQYF. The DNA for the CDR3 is TGTGCCAGCAGCGTGACAGGGGGCTCCGAGACCCAGTACTTC.

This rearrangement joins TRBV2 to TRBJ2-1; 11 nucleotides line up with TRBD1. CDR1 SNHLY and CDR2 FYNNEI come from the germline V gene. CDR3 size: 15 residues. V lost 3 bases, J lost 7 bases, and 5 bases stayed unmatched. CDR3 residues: CASSEQGQGVNEQFF. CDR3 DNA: TGTGCCAGCAGTGAGCAGGGACAGGGGGTAAATGAGCAGTTCTTC.

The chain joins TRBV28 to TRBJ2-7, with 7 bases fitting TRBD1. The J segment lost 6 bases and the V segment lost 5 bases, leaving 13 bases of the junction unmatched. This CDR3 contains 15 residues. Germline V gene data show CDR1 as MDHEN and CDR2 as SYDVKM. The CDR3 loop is CASSRLGRQGAEQYF. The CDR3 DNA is TGTGCCAGCAGTCGGCTAGGGCGACAGGGAGCCGAGCAGTACTTC.

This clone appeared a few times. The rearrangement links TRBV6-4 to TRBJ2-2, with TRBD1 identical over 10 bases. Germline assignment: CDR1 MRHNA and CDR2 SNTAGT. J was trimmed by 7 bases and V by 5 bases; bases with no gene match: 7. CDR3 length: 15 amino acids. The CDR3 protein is CASSPSTGGVGELFF. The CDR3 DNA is TGTGCCAGCAGTCCATCGACAGGGGGCGTCGGGGAGCTGTTTTTT.

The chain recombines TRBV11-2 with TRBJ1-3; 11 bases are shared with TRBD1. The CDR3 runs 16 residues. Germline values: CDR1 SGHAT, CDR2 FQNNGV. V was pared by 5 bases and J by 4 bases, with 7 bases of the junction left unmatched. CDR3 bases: TGTGCCAGCAGCAGGGGACAGGGGGGAACGGGAAACACCATATATTTT. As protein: CASSRGQGGTGNTIYF.

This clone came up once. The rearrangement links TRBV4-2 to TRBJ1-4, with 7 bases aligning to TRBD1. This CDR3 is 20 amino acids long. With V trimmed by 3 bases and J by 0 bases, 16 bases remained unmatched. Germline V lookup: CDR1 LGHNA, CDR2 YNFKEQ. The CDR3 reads CASSQDPGLRGHPTNEKLFF. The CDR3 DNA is TGTGCCAGCAGCCAGGACCCGGGTCTAAGGGGGCATCCAACTAATGAAAAACTGTTTTTT.

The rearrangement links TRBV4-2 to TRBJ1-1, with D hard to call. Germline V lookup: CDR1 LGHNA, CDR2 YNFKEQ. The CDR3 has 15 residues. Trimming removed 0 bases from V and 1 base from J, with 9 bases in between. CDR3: CASSQDPPRNTEAFF. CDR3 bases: TGTGCCAGCAGCCAAGATCCCCCTCGGAACACTGAAGCTTTCTTT.

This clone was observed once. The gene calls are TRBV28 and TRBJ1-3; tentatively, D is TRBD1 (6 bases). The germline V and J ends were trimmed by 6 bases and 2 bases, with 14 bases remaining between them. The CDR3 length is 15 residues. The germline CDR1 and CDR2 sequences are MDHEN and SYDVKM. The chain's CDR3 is CASSLWGATGNTIYF. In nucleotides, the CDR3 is TGTGCCAGCAGCTTGTGGGGGGCGACTGGAAACACCATATATTTT.

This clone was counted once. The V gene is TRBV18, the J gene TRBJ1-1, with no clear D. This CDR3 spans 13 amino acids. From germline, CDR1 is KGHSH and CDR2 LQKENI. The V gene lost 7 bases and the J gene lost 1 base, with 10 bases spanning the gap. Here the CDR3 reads CASCQEENTEAFF. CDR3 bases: TGTGCCAGCTGCCAGGAAGAGAACACTGAAGCTTTCTTT.

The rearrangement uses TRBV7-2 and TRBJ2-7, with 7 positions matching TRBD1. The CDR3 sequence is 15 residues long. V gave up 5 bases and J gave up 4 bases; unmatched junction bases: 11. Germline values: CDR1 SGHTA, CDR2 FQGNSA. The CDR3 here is CASSTPRTGIYEQYF. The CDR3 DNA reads TGTGCCAGCAGCACCCCGAGGACAGGAATTTACGAGCAGTACTTC.

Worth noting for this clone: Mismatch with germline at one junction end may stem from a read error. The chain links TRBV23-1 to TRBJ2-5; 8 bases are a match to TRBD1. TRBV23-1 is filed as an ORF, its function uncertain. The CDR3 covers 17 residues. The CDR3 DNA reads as TGCGCCAGCAGTCACCCGACCACCGAGGACAGGGAAGAGCCCCAGTACTTC. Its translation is CASSHPTTEDREEPQYF.

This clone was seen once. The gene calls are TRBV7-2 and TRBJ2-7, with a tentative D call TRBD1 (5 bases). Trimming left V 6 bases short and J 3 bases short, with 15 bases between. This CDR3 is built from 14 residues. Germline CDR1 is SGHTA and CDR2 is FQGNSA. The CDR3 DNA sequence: TGTGCCAGCAGGGATCGAGCTAGGGGCTACGAGCAGTACTTC. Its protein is CASRDRARGYEQYF.

The CDR3 is CASSMGLAGGPGELFF. The CDR3, as DNA: TGTGCCAGTAGTATGGGACTAGCGGGGGGGCCCGGGGAGCTGTTTTTT. This chain joins TRBV19 and TRBJ2-2; 16 bases are shared with TRBD2. Germline V CDR1 and CDR2: LNHDA, SQIVND (reference sequence). The CDR3 spans 16 residues. The J segment lost 6 bases and the V segment lost 3 bases, leaving 1 base of the junction unmatched.

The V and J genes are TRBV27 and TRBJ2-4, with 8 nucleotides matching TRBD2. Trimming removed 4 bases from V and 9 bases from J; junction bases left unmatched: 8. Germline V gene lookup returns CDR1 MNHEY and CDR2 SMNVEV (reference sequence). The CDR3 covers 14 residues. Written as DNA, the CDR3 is TGTGCCAGCAGTTCCTTCCGGGGGGGATCCATTCAGTACTTC. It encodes CASSSFRGGSIQYF.

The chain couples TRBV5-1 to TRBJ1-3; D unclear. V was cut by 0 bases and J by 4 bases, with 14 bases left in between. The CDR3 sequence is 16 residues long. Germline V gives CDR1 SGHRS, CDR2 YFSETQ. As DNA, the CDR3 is TGCGCCAGCAGCTTGGCGTCGACGTCGCGGGGAAACACCATATATTTT. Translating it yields CASSLASTSRGNTIYF.

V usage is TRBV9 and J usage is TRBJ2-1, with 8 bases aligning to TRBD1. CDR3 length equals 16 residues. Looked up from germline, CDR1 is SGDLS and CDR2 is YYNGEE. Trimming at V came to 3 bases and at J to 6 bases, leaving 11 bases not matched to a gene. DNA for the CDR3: TGTGCCAGCAGCGCGATTAGCCCACAGGGGGGCAATGAGCAGTTCTTC. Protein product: CASSAISPQGGNEQFF.

This CDR3 is CASSLGGTGAVTLKTYEQYF. As DNA, the CDR3 is TGTGCCAGCAGCTTAGGCGGCACAGGGGCCGTGACACTTAAAACCTACGAGCAGTACTTC. V is TRBV5-4 and J is TRBJ2-7, with 7 nucleotides matching TRBD1. The CDR3 extends over 20 amino acids. Germline loops: CDR1 SGHNT, CDR2 YYREEE (reference sequence). V trimming: 2 bases; J trimming: 2 bases; junction bases outside the gene matches: 22.

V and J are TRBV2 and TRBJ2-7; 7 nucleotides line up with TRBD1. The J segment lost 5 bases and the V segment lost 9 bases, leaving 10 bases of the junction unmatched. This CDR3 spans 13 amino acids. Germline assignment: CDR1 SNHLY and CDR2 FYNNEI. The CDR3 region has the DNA TGTGCCAGACAGGGGCTACTAATCGACGAGCAGTACTTC. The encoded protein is CARQGLLIDEQYF. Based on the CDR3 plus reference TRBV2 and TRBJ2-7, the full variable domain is EPEVTQTPSHQVTQMGQEVILRCVPISNHLYFYWYRQILGQKVEFLVSFYNNEISEKSEIFDDQFSVERPDGSNFTLKIRSTKLEDSAMYFCARQGLLIDEQYFGPGTRLTVT.

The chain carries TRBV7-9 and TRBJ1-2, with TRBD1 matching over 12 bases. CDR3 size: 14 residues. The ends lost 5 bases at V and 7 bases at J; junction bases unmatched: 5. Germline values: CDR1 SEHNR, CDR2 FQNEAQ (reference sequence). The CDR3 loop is CASSQGQGAFGYTF. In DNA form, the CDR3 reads TGTGCCAGCAGCCAGGGACAGGGGGCATTTGGCTACACCTTC.

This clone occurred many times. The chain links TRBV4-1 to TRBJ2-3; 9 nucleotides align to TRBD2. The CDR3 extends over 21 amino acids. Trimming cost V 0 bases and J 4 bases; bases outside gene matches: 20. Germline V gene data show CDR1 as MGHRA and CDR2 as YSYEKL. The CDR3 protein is CASSQDILVAGDLSNPDTQYF. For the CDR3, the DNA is TGCGCCAGCAGCCAAGATATCTTGGTAGCGGGGGACCTAAGCAACCCAGATACGCAGTATTTT.

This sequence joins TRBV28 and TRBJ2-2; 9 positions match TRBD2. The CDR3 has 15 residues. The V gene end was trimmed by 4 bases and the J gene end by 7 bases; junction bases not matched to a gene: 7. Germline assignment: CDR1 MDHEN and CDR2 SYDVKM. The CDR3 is CASSSPGLASGELFF. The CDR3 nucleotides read TGTGCCAGCAGTTCACCGGGACTAGCCAGCGGGGAGCTGTTTTTT.

The CDR3 loop is CASSAYRDLYNEQFF. The CDR3 region has the DNA TGTGCCAGCAGTGCCTACAGGGATCTCTACAATGAGCAGTTCTTC. The chain recombines TRBV27 with TRBJ2-1; tentatively, D is TRBD1 (6 bases). The V gene's germline CDR1 is MNHEY and CDR2 SMNVEV (reference sequence). Trimming took off 5 bases at V and 3 bases at J, with 14 bases between the two ends. The CDR3 covers 15 residues.

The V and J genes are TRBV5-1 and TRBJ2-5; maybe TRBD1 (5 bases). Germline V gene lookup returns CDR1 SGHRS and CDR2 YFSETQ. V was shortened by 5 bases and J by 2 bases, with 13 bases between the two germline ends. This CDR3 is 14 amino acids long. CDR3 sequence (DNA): TGCGCCAGCAGACTGATTACAGGACAAGAGACCCAGTACTTC. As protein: CASRLITGQETQYF.